This T cell receptor (beta chain) was sequenced during a study of beta chain features in type 1 diabetes. Study results and caveats: Moderately but significantly shorter TCRB CDR3s were found in Type 1 diabetes patients in all four CD4+ subsets.

This clone was seen a few times. What it binds is unknown. The study reverse transcribed the entire isolated RNA, so it sequenced expressed TCRB transcripts. Generated by immunoSEQ multiplex PCR, the TCRdb table keeps only in-frame clones and is missing some. This sample carries roughly 180,000 clones, approximately 8% of them seen once, and the ten largest clones take 0.94%. CDR3 length: 12 amino acids. The germline gives CDR1 SQVTM, CDR2 ANQGSEA. V lost 6 bases and J lost 0, with 6 bases in between. The specimen sequenced was central memory CD4+ T cells from blood. The chain links TRBV29-1 to TRBJ2-1, with D possibly TRBD2 on 5 matching bases. This clonotype was obtained from a woman between 40 and 55 years old with type 1 diabetes. The CDR3 protein is CSVGSSYNEQFF. The CDR3 region has the DNA TGCAGCGTGGGGAGCTCCTACAATGAGCAGTTCTTC.